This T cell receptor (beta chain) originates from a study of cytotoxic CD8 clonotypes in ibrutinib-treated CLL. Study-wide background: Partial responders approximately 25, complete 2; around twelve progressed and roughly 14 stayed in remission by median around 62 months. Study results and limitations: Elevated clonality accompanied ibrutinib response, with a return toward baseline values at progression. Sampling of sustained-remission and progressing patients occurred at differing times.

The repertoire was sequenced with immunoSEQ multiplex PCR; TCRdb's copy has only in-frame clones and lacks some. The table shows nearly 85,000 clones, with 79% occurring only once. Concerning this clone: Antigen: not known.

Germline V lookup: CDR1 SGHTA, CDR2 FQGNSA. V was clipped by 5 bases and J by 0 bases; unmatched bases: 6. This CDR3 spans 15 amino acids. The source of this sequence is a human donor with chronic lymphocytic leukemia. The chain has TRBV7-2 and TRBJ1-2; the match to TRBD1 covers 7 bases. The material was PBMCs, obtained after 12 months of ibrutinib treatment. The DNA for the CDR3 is TGTGCCAGCAGCCCCCGGACAGGAGCTAACTATGGCTACACCTTC. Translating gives CASSPRTGANYGYTF.